This T cell receptor (beta chain) originates from a study of blood T cell repertoires in COVID-19. Germline CDR1 reads MNHEY; CDR2 reads SMNVEV (reference sequence). Trimming at V came to 0 bases and at J to 8 bases, leaving 4 bases not matched to a gene. The CDR3 is 15 residues long. Only a few counts were recorded for this clone. Method: immunoSEQ multiplex PCR; TCRdb's copy keeps in-frame clones and lacks some. The sample includes over 120,000 clones, around 79% of them seen just once. This receptor was identified in a woman between 70 and 85 years old with COVID-19, enrolled during active disease. The chain has TRBV27 and TRBJ1-4, with 9 bases lining up with TRBD1. Specimen: peripheral blood. The CDR3 loop reads CASSLSGTGWEKLFF. The CDR3, as DNA: TGTGCCAGCAGTTTATCCGGGACAGGGTGGGAAAAACTGTTTTTT.